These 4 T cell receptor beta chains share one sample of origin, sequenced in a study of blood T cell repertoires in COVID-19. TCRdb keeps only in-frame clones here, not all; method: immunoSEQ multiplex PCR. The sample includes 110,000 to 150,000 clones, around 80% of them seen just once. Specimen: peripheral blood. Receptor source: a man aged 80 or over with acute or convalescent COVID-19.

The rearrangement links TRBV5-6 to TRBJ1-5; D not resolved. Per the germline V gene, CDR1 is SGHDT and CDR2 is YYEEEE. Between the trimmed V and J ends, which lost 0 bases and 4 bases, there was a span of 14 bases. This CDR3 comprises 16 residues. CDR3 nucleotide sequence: TGTGCCAGCAGCTTGGCCAGGTCCCCGTTAAATCAGCCCCAGCATTTT. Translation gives CASSLARSPLNQPQHF.

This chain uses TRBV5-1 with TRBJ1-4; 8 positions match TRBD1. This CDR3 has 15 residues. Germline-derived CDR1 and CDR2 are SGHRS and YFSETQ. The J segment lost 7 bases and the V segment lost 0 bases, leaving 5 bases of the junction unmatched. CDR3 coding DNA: TGCGCCAGCAGCTTGGCCGGACAGGGTGGTGAAAAACTGTTTTTT. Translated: CASSLAGQGGEKLFF.

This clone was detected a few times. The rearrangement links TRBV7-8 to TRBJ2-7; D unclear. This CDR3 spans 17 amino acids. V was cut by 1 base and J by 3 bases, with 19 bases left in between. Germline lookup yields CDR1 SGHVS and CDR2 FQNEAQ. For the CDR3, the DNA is TGTGCCAGCAGCTTAGGCCGTCTTTATCCTAGTCTCTACGAGCAGTACTTC. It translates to CASSLGRLYPSLYEQYF.

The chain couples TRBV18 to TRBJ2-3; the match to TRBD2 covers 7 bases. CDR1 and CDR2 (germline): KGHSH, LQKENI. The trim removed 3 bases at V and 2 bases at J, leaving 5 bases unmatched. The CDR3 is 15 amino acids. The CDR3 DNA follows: TGTGCCAGCTCACCGATGGGGGGGTTCACAGATACGCAGTATTTT. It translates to CASSPMGGFTDTQYF.